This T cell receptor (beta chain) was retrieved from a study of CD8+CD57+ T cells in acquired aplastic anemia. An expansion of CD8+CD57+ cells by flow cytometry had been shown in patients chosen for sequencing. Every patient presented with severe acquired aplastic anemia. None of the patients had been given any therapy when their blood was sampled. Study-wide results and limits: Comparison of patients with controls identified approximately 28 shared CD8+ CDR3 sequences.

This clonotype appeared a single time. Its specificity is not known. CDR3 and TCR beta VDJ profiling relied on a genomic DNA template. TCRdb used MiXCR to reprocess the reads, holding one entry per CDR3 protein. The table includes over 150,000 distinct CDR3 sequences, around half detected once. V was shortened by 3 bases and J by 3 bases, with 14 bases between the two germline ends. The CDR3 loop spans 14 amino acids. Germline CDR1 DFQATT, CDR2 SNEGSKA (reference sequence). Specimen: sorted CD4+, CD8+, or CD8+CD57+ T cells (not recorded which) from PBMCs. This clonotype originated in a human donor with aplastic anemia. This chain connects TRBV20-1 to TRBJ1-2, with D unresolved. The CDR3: CSASVEGNDYGYTF. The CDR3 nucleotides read TGCAGTGCTAGTGTGGAGGGAAACGACTATGGCTACACCTTC.